Listed below are T cell receptor beta chains from one sample, sequenced in a study of beta chain features in type 1 diabetes. The repertoire was sequenced with immunoSEQ multiplex PCR; TCRdb's copy has only in-frame clones and lacks some. The sample consists of 150,000 to 190,000 clones, over 7.5% of them appearing once. The sequenced sample consisted of central memory CD4+ T cells from blood. The receptor source for this set is a man between 18 and 35 years old in good health. The CDR3 runs from the conserved cysteine through the conserved F or W. The D gene is left open where the match is weak. Part of the rows lack a size; the others show once, few, many or a class for expanded clones.

V	D	size	J	DNA	CDR3
TRBV28	NA	many	TRBJ1-6	TGTGCCAGCAGCTTGACGACAGTTAATTCACCCCTCCACTTT	CASSLTTVNSPLHF
TRBV5-6	NA	NA	TRBJ2-5	TGTGCCAGCAGCTTGGGACTATACCAAGAGACCCAGTACTTC	CASSLGLYQETQYF
TRBV5-1	TRBD2	NA	TRBJ2-7	TGCGCCAGCAGCTCGGACGGGACTAGCGGGAATAACGAGCAGTACTTC	CASSSDGTSGNNEQYF
TRBV5-1	TRBD1	once	TRBJ1-2	TGCGCCAGCAGCCCCCAGACAGGGTATGGCTACACCTTC	CASSPQTGYGYTF
TRBV5-4	NA	few	TRBJ1-4	TGTGCCAGCAGCTTGGGGGCCAGGGGTGAACTGTTTTTT	CASSLGARGELFF
TRBV30	NA	few	TRBJ1-1	TGTGCCTGGATGTGGGGCCCGAGGACTGAAGCTTTCTTT	CAWMWGPRTEAFF
TRBV4-3	NA	few	TRBJ2-5	TGCGCCAGCAGCCTACAAGAGACCCAGTACTTC	CASSLQETQYF
TRBV6-6	TRBD2	NA	TRBJ2-3	TGTGCCAGCAGCGGGACTAGCGGGGGATTAGATACGCAGTATTTT	CASSGTSGGLDTQYF
TRBV10-3	NA	NA	TRBJ2-2	TGTGCCATCAGTGAGTCGAAGGGAGTGGCGAACACCGGGGAGCTGTTTTTT	CAISESKGVANTGELFF
TRBV18	TRBD1	NA	TRBJ2-7	TGTGCCAGCTCACCAGTGAGACAGGGCACCTACGAGCAGTACTTC	CASSPVRQGTYEQYF
TRBV7-2	TRBD2	NA	TRBJ2-3	TGTGCCAGCAGTTATATTACTAGCGGGAGGGCCTCAGATACGCAGTATTTT	CASSYITSGRASDTQYF
TRBV10-3	NA	NA	TRBJ2-3	TGTGCCATCAGAACCGGAGAAGATACGCAGTATTTT	CAIRTGEDTQYF